This T cell receptor (beta chain) was identified in a study of OX40 agonist ivuxolimab in advanced cancers. About the research overall: Of the patients, three showed partial responses, one with hepatocellular carcinoma and two with cutaneous melanoma.

Trimming removed 2 bases at V and 10 bases at J, with 15 bases between. The CDR3 contains 14 residues. Per the germline V gene, CDR1 is KGHSH and CDR2 is LQKENI. This clone was seen only a few times. Some clones are missing from TCRdb's copy, which holds only in-frame ones; the method was immunoSEQ multiplex PCR. The table includes some 81,000 clones, roughly 85% detected once. The chain joins TRBV18 to TRBJ1-5; TRBD1 might be the D (5 bases). This receptor was taken from an adult with an advanced solid tumor such as melanoma, head and neck, liver or kidney cancer. The sequences come from CD4+ or CD8+ T cells sorted from blood, collected in a trial of the OX40 agonist ivuxolimab. CDR3 protein: CASSPWGRESPQHF. CDR3 coding DNA: TGTGCCAGCTCACCATGGGGCCGGGAATCACCCCAGCATTTT.